The 32 T cell receptor beta chains below all came from one sample that was sequenced in a study of blood T cell repertoires in COVID-19. Using immunoSEQ multiplex PCR, the repertoire was profiled, and TCRdb retains in-frame clones only, with some absent. The profile covers 56,000 or so clones, with 80% to 85% appearing a single time and under 3% taken by the ten largest. The sequencing sample was made of peripheral blood. The origin of the receptors is a man over 45 with acute or convalescent COVID-19.

This clone has a single count. The chain is built from TRBV6-5 and TRBJ1-4; maybe TRBD1 (6 bases). The germline gives CDR1 MNHEY, CDR2 SVGAGI. The CDR3 has 15 residues. V lost 7 bases and J lost 4, with 16 bases in between. The DNA of the CDR3 is TGTGCCAGCACTGGACAGCGAGGGCTTAATGAAAAACTGTTTTTT. Encoded protein: CASTGQRGLNEKLFF.

This chain joins TRBV3-1 (or the pseudogene TRBV3-2) and TRBJ2-3, with D perhaps matching TRBD2 (5 bases). This CDR3 has 16 residues. Per germline, CDR1 LGHDT and CDR2 YNNKEL (reference sequence). V shed 4 bases and J shed 1 base, with 15 bases lying between them. CDR3 amino acids: CASSPRTSTGTDTQYF. In DNA form, the CDR3 reads TGTGCCAGCAGCCCCAGGACTTCGACCGGCACAGATACGCAGTATTTT.

This clone was found once. The V call is TRBV15, the J call TRBJ1-1; the match to TRBD1 covers 8 bases. Germline V gives CDR1 LNHNV, CDR2 YYDKDF (reference sequence). The V and J ends lost 3 bases and 7 bases, in that order; junction bases with no gene match: 13. The CDR3 covers 16 residues. This CDR3 is CATSRGWGQEVGEAFF. Here the CDR3 DNA reads TGTGCCACCAGCAGGGGTTGGGGACAGGAGGTGGGTGAAGCTTTCTTT.

The DNA of the CDR3 is TGTGCCAGCAGTCTGACTAGCGGGAGTCGTAGTGAGCAGTTCTTC. Its protein product is CASSLTSGSRSEQFF. The J gene is TRBJ2-1, the V gene TRBV28; TRBD2 matches at 12 bases. There are 15 residues in the CDR3. V was pared by 5 bases and J by 9 bases, with 8 bases of the junction left unmatched. From germline, CDR1 is MDHEN and CDR2 SYDVKM.

J is TRBJ2-2 and V is TRBV5-6; D gene ambiguous. V lost 4 bases, J lost 1 base, and 11 bases lay in between. CDR1 and CDR2 (germline): SGHDT, YYEEEE. The CDR3 contains 15 residues. The DNA for the CDR3 is TGTGCCAGCAGCACCGTCCAGATGAACACCGGGGAGCTGTTTTTT. Amino acids: CASSTVQMNTGELFF.

The gene calls are TRBV15 and TRBJ1-2; TRBD1 matches at 7 bases. The CDR3 has 15 amino acids. In germline, CDR1 is LNHNV, CDR2 YYDKDF (reference sequence). J lost 4 bases, V lost 0 bases, and 5 bases had no gene match. The CDR3 sequence is CATSRDFRDSYGYTF. The CDR3, as DNA: TGTGCCACCAGCAGAGATTTCCGGGACAGCTATGGCTACACCTTC. Drawing the rest from reference TRBV15 and TRBJ1-2, the complete variable domain is DAMVIQNPRYQVTQFGKPVTLSCSQTLNHNVMYWYQQKSSQAPKLLFHYYDKDFNNEADTPDNFQSRRPNTSFCFLDIRSPGLGDTAMYLCATSRDFRDSYGYTFGSGTRLTVV.

The sample holds one count of this clone. The rearrangement joins TRBV28 to TRBJ1-5; D is ambiguous. Trimming shortened V by 6 bases and J by 1 base, and 10 bases separated the two germline ends. The germline V gene has CDR1 MDHEN and CDR2 SYDVKM. This CDR3 is 14 amino acids long. The CDR3: CASRNRYSNQPQHF. CDR3 coding DNA: TGTGCCAGCAGGAACCGCTACAGCAATCAGCCCCAGCATTTT.

The chain has TRBV6-2 or TRBV6-3 and TRBJ1-6; D not resolved. V was trimmed by 0 bases and J by 8 bases, leaving 14 bases between them. The CDR3 loop spans 16 amino acids. Germline V gene data show CDR1 as MNHEY and CDR2 as SVGEGT. CDR3: CASSYSEQTLDSPLHF. The DNA for the CDR3 is TGTGCCAGCAGTTACTCGGAGCAGACCTTGGATTCACCCCTCCACTTT.

The CDR3 DNA sequence: TGTGCCAGCAGCCAAGCCGGACAGGGGGCGGGTGGCTACACCTTC. Translated: CASSQAGQGAGGYTF. This rearrangement joins TRBV3-1 (or the pseudogene TRBV3-2) to TRBJ1-2; 11 bases map to TRBD1. Germline lookup yields CDR1 LGHDT and CDR2 YNNKEL (reference sequence). The CDR3 extends over 15 amino acids. V trimming: 1 base; J trimming: 7 bases; junction bases outside the gene matches: 5.

This clone was counted a few times. This chain links TRBV27 with TRBJ1-6, with D perhaps matching TRBD1 (5 bases). Trimming left V 5 bases short and J 10 bases short, with 15 bases between. This CDR3 spans 14 amino acids. Germline CDR1 MNHEY, CDR2 SMNVEV (reference sequence). Written as DNA, the CDR3 is TGTGCCAGCAGTACACGACAGTTCCGGTCACCCCTCCACTTT. It is translated as CASSTRQFRSPLHF.

DNA for the CDR3: TGTGCCAGCACCCCCTTTGGGACTAGCGTTGACAATGAGCAGTTCTTC. Its translation: CASTPFGTSVDNEQFF. The V and J genes are TRBV5-4 and TRBJ2-1; 10 positions match TRBD2. The V segment lost 6 bases and the J segment 5 bases; nucleotides outside the gene matches: 11. Germline CDR1 is SGHNT and CDR2 is YYREEE (reference sequence). This CDR3 is built from 16 residues.

The gene calls are TRBV13 and TRBJ2-3; maybe TRBD1 (6 bases). Germline assignment: CDR1 PRHDT and CDR2 FYEKMQ (reference sequence). Trimming left V 5 bases short and J 4 bases short, with 7 bases between. The CDR3 consists of 12 residues. DNA of the CDR3: TGTGCCAGCAGCACAGGGTCAGATACGCAGTATTTT. Translation: CASSTGSDTQYF.

This chain uses TRBV9 with TRBJ2-2, with a possible D match to TRBD1 (5 bases). V was shortened by 0 bases and J by 4 bases, with 13 bases between the two germline ends. The germline CDR1 and CDR2 sequences are SGDLS and YYNGEE. The CDR3 is 16 amino acids. The CDR3 region is CASSVAWQGGTGELFF. CDR3 DNA sequence: TGTGCCAGCAGCGTAGCCTGGCAGGGTGGCACCGGGGAGCTGTTTTTT.

This clone was counted a few times. The rearrangement links TRBV3-1 (or the pseudogene TRBV3-2) to TRBJ2-1, with 14 bases identical to TRBD2. CDR1 and CDR2 (germline): LGHDT, YNNKEL (reference sequence). The V and J ends lost 3 bases and 8 bases, in that order; junction bases with no gene match: 6. The CDR3 length is 16 residues. The CDR3 nucleotides are TGTGCCAGCAGCCAGACTAGCGGGGGGGCCAAATATGAGCAGTTCTTC. Protein sequence: CASSQTSGGAKYEQFF.

The rearrangement uses TRBV4-2 and TRBJ2-7, with TRBD1 matching 8 bases. The ends lost 3 bases at V and 1 base at J; junction bases unmatched: 2. This CDR3 region has 14 residues. Germline CDR1 LGHNA, CDR2 YNFKEQ. DNA of the CDR3: TGTGCCAGCAGCCAGGACAGGGATTCCTACGAGCAGTACTTC. The encoded protein is CASSQDRDSYEQYF.

The chain's CDR3 is CSVDSGGRFDTQYF. The DNA for the CDR3 is TGCAGCGTGGATAGCGGGGGGCGTTTCGATACGCAGTATTTT. The genes are TRBV29-1 and TRBJ2-3, with TRBD2 matching over 10 bases. The J segment lost 6 bases and the V segment lost 6 bases, leaving 9 bases of the junction unmatched. There are 14 residues in the CDR3. Germline V gives CDR1 SQVTM, CDR2 ANQGSEA.

V usage is TRBV2 and J usage is TRBJ1-2; TRBD1 might be the D (5 bases). The V and J ends lost 3 bases and 3 bases respectively, with 8 bases between them. The CDR3 has 13 amino acids. CDR1 is SNHLY and CDR2 is FYNNEI in the germline V gene. CDR3 nucleotides: TGTGCCAGCAGTGAGCGGGACGACTATGGCTACACCTTC. It is translated as CASSERDDYGYTF.

This chain uses TRBV12-3 or TRBV12-4 with TRBJ1-4; tentative D call: TRBD1 (5 bases). V was pared by 5 bases and J by 8 bases, with 12 bases between. This CDR3 comprises 13 residues. The CDR3 loop is CASSPRQGEKLFF. CDR3 in DNA: TGTGCCAGCAGTCCTCGTCAGGGCGAAAAACTGTTTTTT.

The CDR3 sequence: CASSLGHPNTEAFF. The CDR3, as DNA: TGTGCCAGCAGCTTGGGACATCCGAACACTGAAGCTTTCTTT. V gene TRBV7-9 combines with J gene TRBJ1-1, with D perhaps matching TRBD1 (6 bases). In germline, CDR1 is SEHNR, CDR2 FQNEAQ (reference sequence). Between the trimmed V and J ends, which lost 3 bases and 1 base, there was a span of 9 bases. The CDR3 runs to 14 residues.

Comment on this clone: An end of the junction differs from the germline gene, which may be a read error. Here the CDR3 DNA reads TGTGCCGGGAGACTCCCCCGGACTGAAGCTTTCTTT. Its translation: CAGRLPRTEAFF. V and J are TRBV30 and TRBJ1-1, with no clear D. The CDR3 runs to 12 residues. Germline V CDR1 and CDR2: GTSNPN, SVGIG (reference sequence).

This sequence joins TRBV5-1 and TRBJ2-5, with D unresolved. The V end was cut by 2 bases, the J end by 2 bases, with 13 bases between. Germline V gene data show CDR1 as SGHRS and CDR2 as YFSETQ. The CDR3 loop spans 15 amino acids. The CDR3 region is CASSFPHGSQETQYF. The CDR3 DNA sequence: TGCGCCAGCAGCTTTCCACACGGGTCACAAGAGACCCAGTACTTC.

DNA for the CDR3: TGTGCCAGTAGTCCGAACCCGGGACAGGGGACCTACGAGCAGTACTTC. Translation: CASSPNPGQGTYEQYF. The chain combines TRBV19 with TRBJ2-7; TRBD1 matches 10 bases. The length of the CDR3 is 16 residues. With V trimmed by 5 bases and J by 2 bases, 9 bases remained unmatched. Germline lookup yields CDR1 LNHDA and CDR2 SQIVND (reference sequence).

The chain employs TRBV21-1 and TRBJ1-5. TRBV21-1 is a documented pseudogene. The CDR3 totals 21 residues. The CDR3 DNA is TGTGCCAGCAGCAAAAGAGGACCTGAGGGTCCCCCCCATTATAGCAATCAGCCCCAGCATTTT. This gives the protein CASSKRGPEGPPHYSNQPQHF.

In this sample, this clone is medium-sized. The chain links TRBV25-1 to TRBJ1-2; possibly TRBD1 for D (5 bases). The germline V gene encodes CDR1 MGHDK and CDR2 SYGVNS. The CDR3 has 13 residues. V lost 4 bases and J lost 6, with 12 bases in between. This CDR3 is CASSGLKTDGYTF. In nucleotides, the CDR3 is TGTGCCAGCAGTGGCCTGAAGACAGATGGCTACACCTTC.

The chain is built from TRBV14 and TRBJ2-3, with D perhaps matching TRBD2 (6 bases). Trimming removed 4 bases from V and 2 bases from J, with 10 bases in between. Germline lookup yields CDR1 SGHDN and CDR2 FVKESK. This CDR3 is built from 14 residues. CDR3 DNA: TGTGCCAGCAGCCCCGGGACTTTCACAGATACGCAGTATTTT. Amino acids: CASSPGTFTDTQYF.

The gene calls are TRBV7-3 and TRBJ2-2; 14 bases fit TRBD2. Germline V gives CDR1 SGHTA, CDR2 FQGTGA. This CDR3 is built from 16 residues. The V gene end was trimmed by 4 bases and the J gene end by 5 bases; junction bases not matched to a gene: 3. The CDR3 DNA is TGTGCCAGCAGCTCGGGACTAGCGGGAGCGACCGGGGAGCTGTTTTTT. It codes for CASSSGLAGATGELFF.

The chain is built from TRBV1 and TRBJ2-3; TRBD2, the table's D call, lacks a check against the DNA. TRBV1 is recorded as a pseudogene. The CDR3 consists of 16 residues. CDR3 loop: CTSSQDEIGGTDTQYF. CDR3 coding DNA: TGCACCAGCAGCCAAGATGAAATAGGAGGGACAGATACGCAGTATTTT.

The V and J genes are TRBV7-9 and TRBJ1-6; the match to TRBD1 covers 9 bases. The V segment lost 5 bases and the J segment 0 bases; nucleotides outside the gene matches: 5. Germline V gene data show CDR1 as SEHNR and CDR2 as FQNEAQ (reference sequence). The CDR3 loop spans 17 amino acids. The CDR3 reads CASSPGTGNSYNSPLHF. CDR3 sequence (DNA): TGTGCCAGCAGCCCCGGGACAGGGAACTCCTATAATTCACCCCTCCACTTT.

V usage is TRBV4-1 and J usage is TRBJ2-5; no firm D call. Deletions cut 0 bases from V and 4 bases from J, with 3 bases between. The CDR3 has 12 amino acids. Germline V gene data show CDR1 as MGHRA and CDR2 as YSYEKL. The CDR3 DNA follows: TGCGCCAGCAGCCAAGATCGAGAGACCCAGTACTTC. Protein product: CASSQDRETQYF.

This clone has a single count. The V gene is TRBV5-1, the J gene TRBJ1-5, with D possibly matching TRBD1 (5 bases). V gave up 5 bases and J gave up 0 bases, with 9 bases separating them. The germline V gene has CDR1 SGHRS and CDR2 YFSETQ. The CDR3 consists of 14 residues. The CDR3: CASRQDGSNQPQHF. In DNA, the CDR3 is TGCGCCAGCAGACAGGACGGTAGCAATCAGCCCCAGCATTTT.

The gene calls are TRBV30 and TRBJ2-2; D possibly corresponds to TRBD2 (6 bases). The germline CDR1 and CDR2 sequences are GTSNPN and SVGIG (reference sequence). The CDR3 is 14 residues long. V was trimmed by 2 bases and J by 6 bases, leaving 13 bases between them. The CDR3: CAWSPPPGAGELFF. The CDR3 DNA is TGTGCCTGGAGTCCACCGCCGGGGGCCGGGGAGCTGTTTTTT. Together with reference TRBV30 and TRBJ2-2, the CDR3 gives the full variable domain: SQTIHQWPATLVQPVGSPLSLECTVEGTSNPNLYWYRQAAGRGLQLLFYSVGIGQISSEVPQNLSASRPQDRQFILSSKKLLLSDSGFYLCAWSPPPGAGELFFGEGSRLTVL.

The J gene is TRBJ2-7, the V gene TRBV3-1 (or the pseudogene TRBV3-2); TRBD2 matches 11 bases. The germline V gene encodes CDR1 LGHDT and CDR2 YNNKEL (reference sequence). The V segment lost 6 bases and the J segment 4 bases; nucleotides outside the gene matches: 14. CDR3 size: 17 residues. CDR3 protein: CASSPVPDSGGVYEQYF. The CDR3 DNA reads as TGTGCCAGCAGTCCCGTTCCGGATAGCGGGGGGGTATACGAGCAGTACTTC.